Shown below are 2 T cell receptor beta chains from a single sample sequenced in a study of T cells in Graves' hyperthyroidism and ophthalmopathy. TCR beta CDR3 regions were amplified from RNA transcripts. RT-PCR in the first round (using the HTBI primer set) targeted the TCR CDR3. MiXCR was run by TCRdb on the multiplex PCR reads, yielding one entry per CDR3 protein. The sample records some 440,000 distinct CDR3 sequences, 15% to 19% being singletons. Sequencing was done on a sample of blood. The source of these receptors is a woman aged 18 to 35 with Graves' hyperthyroidism.

There are many counts of this clonotype. The chain joins TRBV5-5 to TRBJ1-5; 10 bases map to TRBD1. The V segment lost 4 bases and the J segment 7 bases; nucleotides outside the gene matches: 8. The CDR3 contains 15 residues. CDR1 is SGHKS and CDR2 is YYEKEE in the germline V gene (reference sequence). The CDR3 sequence: CASSEGTGAFQPQHF. CDR3 coding DNA: TGTGCCAGCAGCGAAGGGACAGGGGCCTTCCAGCCCCAGCATTTT.

As concerns this clonotype: This may be a read error, as it is one base from a much larger clone. The rearrangement links TRBV28 to TRBJ1-5; no definite D call. The CDR3 is made up of 13 amino acids. Per germline, CDR1 MDHEN and CDR2 SYDVKM. V was pared by 5 bases and J by 6 bases, with 11 bases between. CDR3: CASSIVGGQPQHF. Here the CDR3 DNA reads TGTGCCAGCAGTATAGTAGGCGGTCAGCCCCAGCATTTT.